This T cell receptor beta chain was sequenced during a study of regulatory T cells in long-lasting Graves disease. Notes on the study in general: TRBV28 was favored in persistent disease, as were TRBJ1-2 and TRBJ2-5.

Germline CDR1 is SGHVS and CDR2 is FQNEAQ. The V segment lost 7 bases and the J segment 1 base; nucleotides outside the gene matches: 6. This CDR3 comprises 15 residues. Time point reported: newly diagnosed GD, antithyroid drugs for less than 3 months. TCR sequences were obtained from RNA taken from PBMCs. Each of the patients was recruited from an endocrinology department situated in Xi'an, China. In building TCR beta libraries, iRepertoire HTBI primers were used together with Arm-PCR of CDR3 regions. One entry per CDR3 protein results from TCRdb running MiXCR on the multiplex PCR reads. Found here are 420,000 or so distinct CDR3 sequences, roughly 15% of them singletons; the top ten hold less than 30%. In its sample, this clonotype was seen many times. Its antigen is as yet unknown. The same data also contributed to another study, on T cells in Graves' hyperthyroidism and ophthalmopathy.

The J gene is TRBJ2-3, the V gene TRBV7-8; TRBD2 aligns across 9 bases. The receptor was derived from a woman aged 18-29 years with Graves disease. Source: peripheral blood mononuclear cells (PBMCs), taken at new diagnosis, from a patient treated with antithyroid drugs. Here the CDR3 reads CASNPIAGGTDTQYF. As DNA, the CDR3 is TGTGCCAGCAACCCGATAGCGGGAGGCACAGATACGCAGTATTTT.